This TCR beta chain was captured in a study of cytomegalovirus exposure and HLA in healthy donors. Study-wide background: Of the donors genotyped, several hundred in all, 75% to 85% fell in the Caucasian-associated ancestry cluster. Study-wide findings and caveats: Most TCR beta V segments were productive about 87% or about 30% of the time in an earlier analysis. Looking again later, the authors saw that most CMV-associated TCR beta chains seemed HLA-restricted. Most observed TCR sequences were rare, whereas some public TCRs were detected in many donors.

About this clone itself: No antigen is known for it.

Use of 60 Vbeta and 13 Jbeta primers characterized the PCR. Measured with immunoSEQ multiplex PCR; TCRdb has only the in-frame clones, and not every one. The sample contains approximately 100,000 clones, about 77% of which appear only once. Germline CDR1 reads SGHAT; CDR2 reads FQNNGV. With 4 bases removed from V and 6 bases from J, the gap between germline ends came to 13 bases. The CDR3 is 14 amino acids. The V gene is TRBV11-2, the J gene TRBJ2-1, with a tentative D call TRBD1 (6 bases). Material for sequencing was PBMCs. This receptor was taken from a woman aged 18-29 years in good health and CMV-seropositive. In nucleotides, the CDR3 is TGTGCCAGCAGCTCTTCAGGGGATCTCAATGAGCAGTTCTTC. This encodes CASSSSGDLNEQFF.